The present T cell receptor beta chain was sequenced within a study of siplizumab effects on memory and regulatory T cells. Whole-study results and caveats: With siplizumab, cumulative frequency of CD4+ memory-derived alloreactive sequences dropped significantly. The study found naive T cells seemingly more diverse than memory cells and seemingly major alloresponse contributors. Roughly 80-97% of proliferating clones (CD4+ or CD8+) could not be assigned a naive or memory phenotype.

Some clones are missing from TCRdb's copy, which holds only in-frame ones; the method was immunoSEQ multiplex PCR. The table includes about 110,000 clones, about 91% detected once. The CDR3 has 15 amino acids. Germline values: CDR1 SNHLY, CDR2 FYNNEI. V was pared by 3 bases and J by 7 bases, with 5 bases of the junction left unmatched. A note on this clone: Its antigen is undetermined.

The receptor comes from a human donor in good health. Specimen: Tregs sorted from blood. The V call is TRBV2, the J call TRBJ2-2; 10 bases agree with TRBD2. DNA of the CDR3: TGTGCCAGCAGTGAGAAAGCGGGAGGGCGCGGGGAGCTGTTTTTT. Translation: CASSEKAGGRGELFF.